The 10 T cell receptor beta chains below were found in one sample sequenced in a study of blood T cell repertoires in COVID-19. Clones were read by immunoSEQ multiplex PCR, and TCRdb kept only the in-frame ones, dropping some. The sample records approximately 120,000 clones, roughly 87% being singletons. Sequenced: peripheral blood. Every receptor here comes from a woman aged 80 or older with acute or convalescent COVID-19.

The J gene is TRBJ1-3, the V gene TRBV5-1; TRBD1 agrees at 8 bases. Trimming at V came to 4 bases and at J to 2 bases, leaving 5 bases not matched to a gene. This CDR3 is 15 amino acids long. The germline V gene has CDR1 SGHRS and CDR2 YFSETQ. CDR3 sequence (DNA): TGCGCCAGCAGCCTCTCAGGGGGCACTGGAAACACCATATATTTT. Protein product: CASSLSGGTGNTIYF. Using reference TRBV5-1 and TRBJ1-3 for the parts outside the CDR3, the full variable domain is KAGVTQTPRYLIKTRGQQVTLSCSPISGHRSVSWYQQTPGQGLQFLFEYFSETQRNKGNFPGRFSGRQFSNSRSEMNVSTLELGDSALYLCASSLSGGTGNTIYFGEGSWLTVV.

The chain links TRBV7-8 to TRBJ1-1; the match to TRBD1 covers 7 bases. The V gene end was trimmed by 2 bases and the J gene end by 4 bases; junction bases not matched to a gene: 1. This CDR3 region has 13 residues. CDR1 is SGHVS and CDR2 is FQNEAQ in the germline V gene. The CDR3 coding sequence is TGTGCCAGCAGCTTAACAGGGGCCACTGAAGCTTTCTTT. It encodes CASSLTGATEAFF.

The rearrangement uses TRBV9 and TRBJ1-2, with D possibly matching TRBD1 (6 bases). The CDR3 has 14 residues. Germline lookup yields CDR1 SGDLS and CDR2 YYNGEE. Trimming cost V 4 bases and J 7 bases, with 17 bases left between them. CDR3 sequence (DNA): TGTGCCAGCAGCACACAGGGTCCGGGCGGTGGCTACACCTTC. This sequence encodes CASSTQGPGGGYTF.

This CDR3 is CASSPDGGLTTEAFF. CDR3 nucleotide sequence: TGTGCCAGCTCACCAGATGGGGGGTTGACCACTGAAGCTTTCTTT. The chain recombines TRBV18 with TRBJ1-1; D possibly corresponds to TRBD1 (5 bases). The V and J ends lost 2 bases and 4 bases respectively, with 14 bases between them. The CDR3 extends over 15 amino acids. Per germline, CDR1 KGHSH and CDR2 LQKENI.

The chain employs TRBV5-6 and TRBJ2-3, with TRBD1 identical over 7 bases. Trimming took 4 bases from V and 2 from J; bases not matched to a gene: 7. This CDR3 contains 15 residues. CDR1 is SGHDT and CDR2 is YYEEEE in the germline V gene. CDR3 residues: CASSRGTVPTDTQYF. CDR3 in DNA: TGTGCCAGCAGCAGAGGGACAGTACCCACAGATACGCAGTATTTT.

The V gene is TRBV4-2, the J gene TRBJ1-2; no definite D call. Trimming removed 0 bases at V and 4 bases at J, with 6 bases between. The CDR3 consists of 13 residues. Germline loops: CDR1 LGHNA, CDR2 YNFKEQ. The CDR3 region has the DNA TGTGCCAGCAGCCAAGAAGCGCGCTATGGCTACACCTTC. Translation: CASSQEARYGYTF.

The gene calls are TRBV5-5 and TRBJ1-5; no definite D call. The CDR3 length is 14 residues. The V gene lost 2 bases and the J gene lost 4 bases, with 10 bases spanning the gap. Germline CDR1 is SGHKS and CDR2 is YYEKEE (reference sequence). Written as DNA, the CDR3 is TGTGCCAGCAGCTTTTACAGAGAGAATCAGCCCCAGCATTTT. Amino acid sequence: CASSFYRENQPQHF. The full variable domain, its missing parts supplied by reference TRBV5-5 and TRBJ1-5, is DAGVTQSPTHLIKTRGQQVTLRCSPISGHKSVSWYQQVLGQGPQFIFQYYEKEERGRGNFPDRFSARQFPNYSSELNVNALLLGDSALYLCASSFYRENQPQHFGDGTRLSIL.

The chain employs TRBV4-1 and TRBJ2-2; TRBD2 agrees at 7 bases. Germline V CDR1 and CDR2: MGHRA, YSYEKL. The CDR3 length is 18 residues. V was pared by 4 bases and J by 0 bases, with 11 bases of the junction left unmatched. Written as DNA, the CDR3 is TGCGCCAGCAGCCCCCTTGTCGCGGGGGTTGCGAACACCGGGGAGCTGTTTTTT. Its translation is CASSPLVAGVANTGELFF.

The chain recombines TRBV10-3 with TRBJ2-3; weak D call: TRBD1 (7 bases). The ends were cut back, 6 bases at V and 3 bases at J, with 16 bases in the middle. Germline-derived CDR1 and CDR2 are ENHRY and SYGVKD. This CDR3 is built from 15 residues. The chain's CDR3 is CAIRPPGGFTDTQYF. Here the CDR3 DNA reads TGTGCCATCAGGCCTCCAGGGGGGTTTACAGATACGCAGTATTTT.

The genes are TRBV28 and TRBJ1-6; no clear D gene. This CDR3 is 12 amino acids long. The germline gives CDR1 MDHEN, CDR2 SYDVKM. V gave up 5 bases and J gave up 9 bases, with 8 bases separating them. Here the CDR3 DNA reads TGTGCCAGCAGTCAACTCCGTTCACCCCTCCACTTT. This gives the protein CASSQLRSPLHF.